Described below is a single T cell receptor beta chain sequence and its context. This sample stems from a study of preoperative IRX-2 immunotherapy in early breast cancer. Treatment meaning: preoperative locoregional IRX-2 cytokine immunotherapy. Patients received preoperative, locoregional IRX-2 cytokine immunotherapy in a phase Ib study. Assay used: immunoSEQ multiplex PCR; TCRdb lists only in-frame clones, some missing. Here the sample spans 40,000 to 50,000 clones, approximately 77% being singletons. The CDR3 sequence is 17 residues long. Sequencing used tumor tissue, obtained after IRX-2 immunotherapy. This receptor was identified in a human donor with breast cancer. The J gene is TRBJ2-5, the V gene TRBV1; the DNA was not compared with TRBD2, the D call given in the table. TRBV1 is assigned pseudogene status. CDR3 protein: CASSRASTSGGGETQYF. The CDR3 nucleotides are TGCGCCAGCAGCCGAGCCTCGACTAGCGGGGGCGGAGAGACCCAGTACTTC.